This TCR beta chain was identified in a study of blood T cell repertoires in COVID-19. The repertoire was sequenced with immunoSEQ multiplex PCR; TCRdb's copy has only in-frame clones and lacks some. The sample carries fewer than 250,000 clones, 84% recorded once. Germline CDR1 and CDR2: SGHTA and FQGNSA. The CDR3 spans 17 residues. After removal of 5 bases from V and 4 bases from J, the junction contained 11 bases not matched to a gene. V gene TRBV7-2 combines with J gene TRBJ2-1; TRBD2 agrees at 10 bases. The receptor's source is a woman between 35 and 50 years old who had recovered from COVID-19. Sequenced input: PBMCs or T cells enriched from blood (not recorded which). The CDR3 nucleotides are TGTGCCAGCAGCCCCGGACTAGCGGCCCTTAGATACAATGAGCAGTTCTTC. Translating gives CASSPGLAALRYNEQFF. Drawing the rest from reference TRBV7-2 and TRBJ2-1, the complete variable domain is GAGVSQSPSNKVTEKGKDVELRCDPISGHTALYWYRQSLGQGLEFLIYFQGNSAPDKSGLPSDRFSAERTGGSVSTLTIQRTQQEDSAVYLCASSPGLAALRYNEQFFGPGTRLTVL.